The subject of this entry is one TCR beta chain. Its cognate antigen has yet to be identified. Nothing much larger sits one base from this clone, and base qualities are not available. This entry belongs to a study of a mutant IDH1 vaccine in newly diagnosed glioma (dated by TCRdb to the early 2020s). About the full investigation: In the chemotherapy-containing groups, vaccination started alongside temozolomide cycles, whereas in patients who had radiotherapy alone it started 4-6 weeks after radiotherapy. The week-35 safety follow-up took place at visit V12, and the week-47 end of study took place at visit V13. Before enrollment, patients had received standard therapy of radiotherapy alone, temozolomide alone, or radiochemotherapy with temozolomide; most received the combination. For exploratory analyses, longitudinal TCRB deep sequencing was carried out in roughly 23 treated patients wherever samples were available. Of the approximately 30 treated patients, 62.5% were male and about 40% were female, and the mean age was about 40 years. Peripheral blood was collected at six visits: V03 (baseline), V05, V07, V10, V12 and V13. Overall study results and their limits: Vaccine-induced immune responses across multiple MHC alleles were detected in about 92% of patients. The authors stated that sample limitations prevented analyses of patient blood samples from being reproduced. Pseudoprogression seemed to be unrelated to changes in the top peripheral T cell clonotypes found by TCRB sequencing. Availability determined which PBMC samples were chosen for TCRB deep sequencing.

The sample's time point, from its label and the paper: week 35, safety follow-up. Each vaccine dose was 300 ug of a 20-mer mutant IDH1 peptide in Montanide, given subcutaneously with topical imiquimod. Patients received eight vaccinations in weeks 1, 3, 5, 7, 11, 15, 19 and 23, corresponding to visits V03 through V10. The donors had newly diagnosed IDH1-mutant astrocytomas of WHO grade 3 or 4 that showed loss of nuclear ATRX. The samples were drawn from NOA16, a multicentre, single-arm, open-label phase I trial in Germany that tested a mutant IDH1 peptide vaccine in humans for the first time. The DNeasy Blood and Tissue Kit was used to extract genomic DNA from EDTA blood for TCRB sequencing. Measured from the cysteine to the phenylalanine, the CDR3 is 13 residues long. Here the CDR3 DNA is all that survives: 39 bases in frame from base 1. The junction shows trimming of 6 bases on V and 0 bases on J, plus 12 bases between the germline ends. The germline V gene yields SQVTM for CDR1 and ANQGSEA for CDR2.

Receptor libraries were prepared by the immunoSEQ multiplex PCR assay. Rearranged TCR beta chain sequences were amplified using the hsTCRB Kit according to the manufacturer's protocol. Sequencing of TCRB libraries was carried out on an Illumina MiSeq. Regarding the original processing steps: Demultiplexing, trimming and gene mapping were performed with the kit vendor's proprietary platform. Here the immuneACCESS table is served through TCRdb, limited to in-frame sequences with V and J called. Missing clones are a known gap in these copies; in checked studies unresolved V genes cover under half, and the rest lacks a known reason. V and J calls and clone size come straight from that table; D and trimming were deduced from the DNA. Present in this sample are 25,000 to 40,000 clones, 70% to 85% of which were seen just once. 15% to 17% of the sample goes to the ten largest clones.

The chain joins TRBV29-1 to TRBJ2-7, with no D gene named confidently. Sequenced here: PBMCs, sampled from a glioma patient whose treatment included an IDH1 peptide vaccine. The clonotype originates from a man under 40 with glioma. The CDR3: CSVQLPGSYEQYF. The DNA sequence is TGCAGCGTCCAACTCCCGGGCTCCTACGAGCAGTACTTC.